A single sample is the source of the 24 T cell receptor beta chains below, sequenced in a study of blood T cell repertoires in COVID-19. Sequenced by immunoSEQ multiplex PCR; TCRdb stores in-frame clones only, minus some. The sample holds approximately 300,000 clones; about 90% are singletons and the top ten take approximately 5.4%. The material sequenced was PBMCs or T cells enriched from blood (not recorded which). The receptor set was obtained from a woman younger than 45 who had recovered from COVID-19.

CDR3 amino acids: CASSLVPGQGAGGYTF. The DNA for the CDR3 is TGTGCCAGCAGCTTAGTTCCGGGACAGGGGGCGGGTGGCTACACCTTC. The rearrangement uses TRBV7-2 and TRBJ1-2; TRBD1 aligns across 12 bases. After removal of 1 base from V and 7 bases from J, the junction contained 7 bases not matched to a gene. The germline V gene encodes CDR1 SGHTA and CDR2 FQGNSA. The CDR3 totals 16 residues.

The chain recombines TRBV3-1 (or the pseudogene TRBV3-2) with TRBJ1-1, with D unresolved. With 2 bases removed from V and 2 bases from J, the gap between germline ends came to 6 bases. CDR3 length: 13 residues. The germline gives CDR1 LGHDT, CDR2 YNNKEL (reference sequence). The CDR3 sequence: CASSQKSNTEAFF. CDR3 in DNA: TGTGCCAGCAGCCAAAAGAGTAACACTGAAGCTTTCTTT.

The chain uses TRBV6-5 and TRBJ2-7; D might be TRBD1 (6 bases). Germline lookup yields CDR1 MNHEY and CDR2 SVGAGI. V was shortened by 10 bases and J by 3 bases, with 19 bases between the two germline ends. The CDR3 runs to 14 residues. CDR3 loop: CATKRGQGIYEQYF. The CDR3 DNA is TGTGCCACTAAACGTGGGCAGGGGATCTACGAGCAGTACTTC.

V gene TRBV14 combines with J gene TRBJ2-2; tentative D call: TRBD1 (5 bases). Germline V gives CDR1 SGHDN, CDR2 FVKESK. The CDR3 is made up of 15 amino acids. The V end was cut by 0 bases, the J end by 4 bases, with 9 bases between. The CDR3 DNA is TGTGCCAGCAGCCAAGAGGCAGGGCCCACCGGGGAGCTGTTTTTT. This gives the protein CASSQEAGPTGELFF.

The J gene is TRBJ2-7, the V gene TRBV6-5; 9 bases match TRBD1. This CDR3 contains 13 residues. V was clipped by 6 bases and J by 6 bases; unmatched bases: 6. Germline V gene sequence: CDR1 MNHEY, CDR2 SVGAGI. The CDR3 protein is CASRTGGQGEQYF. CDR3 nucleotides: TGTGCCAGCAGGACAGGGGGTCAAGGCGAGCAGTACTTC.

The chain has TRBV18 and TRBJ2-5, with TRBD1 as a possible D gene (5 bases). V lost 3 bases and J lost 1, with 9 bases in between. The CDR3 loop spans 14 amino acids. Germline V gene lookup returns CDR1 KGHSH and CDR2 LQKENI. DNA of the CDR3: TGTGCCAGCTCACCGAGACAGACCCAAGAGACCCAGTACTTC. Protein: CASSPRQTQETQYF.

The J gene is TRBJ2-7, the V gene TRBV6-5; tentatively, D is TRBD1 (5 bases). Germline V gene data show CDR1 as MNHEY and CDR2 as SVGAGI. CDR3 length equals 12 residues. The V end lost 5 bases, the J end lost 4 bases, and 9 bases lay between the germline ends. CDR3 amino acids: CASSTGWYEQYF. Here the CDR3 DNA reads TGTGCCAGCAGTACAGGTTGGTACGAGCAGTACTTC.

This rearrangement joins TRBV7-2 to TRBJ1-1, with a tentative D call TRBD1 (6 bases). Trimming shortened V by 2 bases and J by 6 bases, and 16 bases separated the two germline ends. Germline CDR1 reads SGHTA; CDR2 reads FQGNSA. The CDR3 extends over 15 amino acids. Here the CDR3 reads CASSLIWGRPSEAFF. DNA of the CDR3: TGTGCCAGCAGCTTAATATGGGGGCGCCCTTCTGAAGCTTTCTTT.

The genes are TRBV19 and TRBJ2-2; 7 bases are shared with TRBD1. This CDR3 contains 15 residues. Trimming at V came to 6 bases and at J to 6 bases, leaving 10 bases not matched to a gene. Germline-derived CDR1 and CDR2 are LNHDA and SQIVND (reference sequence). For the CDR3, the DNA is TGTGCCAGTAGCACCAGGGGGTTCATATCCGGGGAGCTGTTTTTT. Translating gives CASSTRGFISGELFF.

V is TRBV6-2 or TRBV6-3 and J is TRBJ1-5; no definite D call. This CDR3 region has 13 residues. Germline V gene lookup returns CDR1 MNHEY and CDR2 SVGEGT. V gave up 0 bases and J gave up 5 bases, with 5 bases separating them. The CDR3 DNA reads TGTGCCAGCAGTTACTCGAGGGATCAGCCCCAGCATTTT. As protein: CASSYSRDQPQHF.

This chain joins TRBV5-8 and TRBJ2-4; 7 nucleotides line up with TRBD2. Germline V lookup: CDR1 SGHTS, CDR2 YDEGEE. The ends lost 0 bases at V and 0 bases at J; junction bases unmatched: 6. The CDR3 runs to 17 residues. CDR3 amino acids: CASSLGLAGPAKNIQYF. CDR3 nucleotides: TGTGCCAGCAGCTTGGGGTTAGCGGGCCCAGCCAAAAACATTCAGTACTTC.

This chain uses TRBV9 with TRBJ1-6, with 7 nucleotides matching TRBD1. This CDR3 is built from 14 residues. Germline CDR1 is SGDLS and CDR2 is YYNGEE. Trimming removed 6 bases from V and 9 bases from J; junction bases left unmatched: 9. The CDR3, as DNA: TGTGCCAGCAACAGACAGGGCGAAGGTTCACCCCTCCACTTT. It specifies CASNRQGEGSPLHF.

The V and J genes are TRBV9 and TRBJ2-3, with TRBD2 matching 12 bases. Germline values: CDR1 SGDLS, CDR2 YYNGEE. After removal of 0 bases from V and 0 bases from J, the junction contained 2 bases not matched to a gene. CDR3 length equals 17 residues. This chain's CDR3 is CASSVVGLAGSTDTQYF. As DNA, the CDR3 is TGTGCCAGCAGCGTAGTCGGACTAGCGGGGAGCACAGATACGCAGTATTTT.

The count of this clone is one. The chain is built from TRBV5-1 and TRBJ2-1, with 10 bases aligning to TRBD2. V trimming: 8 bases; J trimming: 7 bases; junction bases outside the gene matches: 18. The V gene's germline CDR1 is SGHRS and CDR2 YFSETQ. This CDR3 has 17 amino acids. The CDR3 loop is CARRGLAGDLEGNEQFF. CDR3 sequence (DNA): TGCGCCAGGCGCGGGCTAGCGGGGGACCTGGAGGGGAATGAGCAGTTCTTC.

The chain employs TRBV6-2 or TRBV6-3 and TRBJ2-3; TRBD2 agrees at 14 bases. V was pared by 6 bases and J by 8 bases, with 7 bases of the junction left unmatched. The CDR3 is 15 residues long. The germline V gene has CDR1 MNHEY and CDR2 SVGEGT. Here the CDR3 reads CASSPTSGGAGTQYF. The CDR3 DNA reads TGTGCCAGCAGCCCGACTAGCGGGGGGGCCGGTACGCAGTATTTT.

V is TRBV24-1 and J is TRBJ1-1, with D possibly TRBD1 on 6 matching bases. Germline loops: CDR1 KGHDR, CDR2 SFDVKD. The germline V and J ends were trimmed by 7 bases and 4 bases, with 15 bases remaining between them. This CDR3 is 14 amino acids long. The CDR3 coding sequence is TGTGCCACCAGCAGGGGAAAGGTAGGCACTGAAGCTTTCTTT. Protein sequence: CATSRGKVGTEAFF.

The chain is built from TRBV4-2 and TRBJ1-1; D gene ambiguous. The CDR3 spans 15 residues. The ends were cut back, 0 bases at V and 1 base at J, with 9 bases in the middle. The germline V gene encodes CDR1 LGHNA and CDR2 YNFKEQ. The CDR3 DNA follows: TGTGCCAGCAGCCAAGATCTACGGGGGAACACTGAAGCTTTCTTT. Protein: CASSQDLRGNTEAFF.

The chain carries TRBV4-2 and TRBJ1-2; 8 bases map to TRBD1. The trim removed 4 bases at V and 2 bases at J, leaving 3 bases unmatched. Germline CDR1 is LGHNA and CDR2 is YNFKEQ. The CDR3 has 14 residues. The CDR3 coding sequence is TGTGCCAGCAGCCCGGGACAGGCGAACTATGGCTACACCTTC. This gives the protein CASSPGQANYGYTF.

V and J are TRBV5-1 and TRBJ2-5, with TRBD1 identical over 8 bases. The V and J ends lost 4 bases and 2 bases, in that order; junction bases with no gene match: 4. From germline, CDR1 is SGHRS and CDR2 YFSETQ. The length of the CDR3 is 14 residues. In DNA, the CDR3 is TGCGCCAGCAGCCCGGGACAGGCTCAAGAGACCCAGTACTTC. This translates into CASSPGQAQETQYF.

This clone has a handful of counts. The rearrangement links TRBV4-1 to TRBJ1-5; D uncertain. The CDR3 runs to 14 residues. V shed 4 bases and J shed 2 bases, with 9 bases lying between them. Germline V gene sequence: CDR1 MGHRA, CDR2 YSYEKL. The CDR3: CASSLQHGNQPQHF. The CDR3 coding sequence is TGCGCCAGCAGCCTCCAACATGGCAATCAGCCCCAGCATTTT.

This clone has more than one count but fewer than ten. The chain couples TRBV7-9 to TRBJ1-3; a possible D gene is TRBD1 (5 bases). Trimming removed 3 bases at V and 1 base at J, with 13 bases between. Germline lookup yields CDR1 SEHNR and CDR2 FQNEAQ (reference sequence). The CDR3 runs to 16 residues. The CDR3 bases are TGTGCCAGCAGCTTCTTCGGGGGAGGGTCTGGAAACACCATATATTTT. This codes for CASSFFGGGSGNTIYF.

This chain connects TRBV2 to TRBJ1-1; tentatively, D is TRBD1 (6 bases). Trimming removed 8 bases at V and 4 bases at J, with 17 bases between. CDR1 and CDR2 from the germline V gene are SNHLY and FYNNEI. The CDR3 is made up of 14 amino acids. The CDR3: CASFIQGIGTEAFF. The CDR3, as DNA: TGTGCCAGCTTTATACAGGGTATCGGCACTGAAGCTTTCTTT.

This CDR3 reads CATSDLGQISNQPQHF. In DNA, the CDR3 is TGTGCCACCAGTGATTTGGGCCAGATTAGCAATCAGCCCCAGCATTTT. The gene calls are TRBV24-1 and TRBJ1-5; no reliable D call. Germline assignment: CDR1 KGHDR and CDR2 SFDVKD. With 0 bases removed from V and 0 bases from J, the gap between germline ends came to 8 bases. The CDR3 totals 16 residues.

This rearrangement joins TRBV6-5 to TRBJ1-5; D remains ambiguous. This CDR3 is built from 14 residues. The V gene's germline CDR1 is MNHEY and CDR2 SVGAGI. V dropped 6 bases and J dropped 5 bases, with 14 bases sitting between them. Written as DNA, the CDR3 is TGTGCCAGCAGACTGAATTCCCGTGATCAGCCCCAGCATTTT. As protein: CASRLNSRDQPQHF.